These 18 T cell receptor beta chains were all obtained from the same sample, sequenced in a study of early T cells in non-severe SARS-CoV-2 infection (dated by TCRdb to about 2021). Libraries were constructed by 5' RACE. The sequencer was a NextSeq 500. TCRdb redid the processing of the public reads, applying fastp at Q25 and MiXCR, and retained in-frame beta chains. All rows with the same CDR3 protein become a single entry with the most common DNA and genes. This sample gives 30,000 to 45,000 distinct CDR3 sequences in total; less than 7% of them show up just once. The leading ten clones occupy 3.5% to 4.5% of the sample. The sample consisted of whole blood, taken at baseline. Receptor source: an adult who was a healthcare worker with PCR-confirmed SARS-CoV-2 infection or an uninfected control (not recorded which).

This clonotype appeared many times. The rearrangement links TRBV18 to TRBJ2-3; D could derive from TRBD1 or TRBD2 (5 bases each). The CDR3 loop spans 17 amino acids. The germline V and J ends were trimmed by 1 base and 9 bases, with 23 bases remaining between them. In germline, CDR1 is KGHSH, CDR2 LQKENI. The CDR3 coding sequence is TGTGCCAGCTCACCACTGTCTGCCGGGGCCGGCGTGATAACGCAGTATTTT. Its protein is CASSPLSAGAGVITQYF.

This clonotype was detected many times. The chain links TRBV5-1 to TRBJ2-4; D is unclear. Trimming removed 4 bases at V and 8 bases at J, with 16 bases between. Per germline, CDR1 SGHRS and CDR2 YFSETQ. The CDR3 extends over 14 amino acids. The DNA of the CDR3 is TGCGCCAGCAGCATGGAGTGGACGGCAGACATTCAGTACTTC. Residues: CASSMEWTADIQYF.

The CDR3 region has the DNA TGTGCCAGCAGCGTCCCCCGGGGCCCTCAAGAGACCCAGTACTTC. Amino acids: CASSVPRGPQETQYF. The gene calls are TRBV7-6 and TRBJ2-5; D may correspond to TRBD1 or TRBD2 (5 bases each). The germline CDR1 and CDR2 sequences are SGHVS and FNYEAQ. V lost 5 bases, J lost 2 bases, and 15 bases lay in between. This CDR3 contains 15 residues. Looking up the rest from reference TRBV7-6 and TRBJ2-5 gives the full variable domain: GAGVSQSPRYKVTKRGQDVALRCDPISGHVSLYWYRQALGQGPEFLTYFNYEAQQDKSGLPNDRFSAERPEGSISTLTIQRTEQRDSAMYRCASSVPRGPQETQYFGPGTRLLVL.

The rearrangement links TRBV6-5 to TRBJ1-1; tentatively, D is TRBD1 (5 bases). The CDR3 sequence is 14 residues long. V was trimmed by 2 bases and J by 10 bases, leaving 17 bases between them. Germline loops: CDR1 MNHEY, CDR2 SVGAGI. The CDR3 here is CASSYRGPGMGAFF. Written as DNA, the CDR3 is TGTGCCAGCAGTTACCGGGGACCTGGGATGGGAGCTTTCTTT.

The CDR3 sequence: CATSRVPLGGPVHEQYF. In DNA, the CDR3 is TGTGCCACCAGCAGGGTTCCGTTGGGGGGGCCGGTGCACGAGCAGTACTTC. V usage is TRBV15 and J usage is TRBJ2-7, with D possibly matching TRBD2 (7 bases). V lost 3 bases, J lost 5 bases, and 23 bases lay in between. CDR3 length equals 17 residues. From germline, CDR1 is LNHNV and CDR2 YYDKDF (reference sequence).

This clonotype was found many times. This sequence joins TRBV4-3 and TRBJ2-7; 8 positions match TRBD1. Germline trimming cut 4 bases from V and 6 bases from J; bases unmatched to any gene: 14. The germline CDR1 and CDR2 sequences are LGHNA and YSLEER. CDR3 length: 16 residues. The CDR3 bases are TGCGCCAGCAGCCCGCGTCCGGGACAGGTACCCTCCGAGCAGTACTTC. Translating it yields CASSPRPGQVPSEQYF.

This clonotype was observed at least ten times. The chain couples TRBV29-1 to TRBJ2-5; D is unclear. The germline V gene has CDR1 SQVTM and CDR2 ANQGSEA. This CDR3 is 12 amino acids long. V lost 0 bases to trimming and J lost 4 bases, with 6 bases between them. The CDR3 spells CSVEDHGETQYF. The CDR3 nucleotides are TGCAGCGTTGAAGATCATGGAGAGACCCAGTACTTC.

The table lists this clonotype with a few counts. The CDR3 nucleotides read TGTGCCAGCAGCCTAGACCTACTAGGTGGTTCCTACAATGAGCAGTTCTTC. Translation: CASSLDLLGGSYNEQFF. The chain uses TRBV7-2 and TRBJ2-1; maybe TRBD2 (5 bases). V gave up 5 bases and J gave up 1 base, with 18 bases separating them. The CDR3 totals 17 residues. Germline loops: CDR1 SGHTA, CDR2 FQGNSA.

This clonotype appeared many times. The chain uses TRBV2 and TRBJ2-7; D is unclear. Germline V CDR1 and CDR2: SNHLY, FYNNEI. The V end lost 0 bases, the J end lost 0 bases, and 12 bases lay between the germline ends. CDR3 length: 16 residues. CDR3 in DNA: TGTGCCAGCAGTGAAGCTCTACCCGGTTACTCCTACGAGCAGTACTTC. Translating it yields CASSEALPGYSYEQYF.

This clonotype was picked up many times. The chain recombines TRBV6-5 with TRBJ1-3, with D maybe TRBD1 (5 bases). The V end lost 2 bases, the J end lost 2 bases, and 7 bases lay between the germline ends. Germline V gene lookup returns CDR1 MNHEY and CDR2 SVGAGI. The CDR3 is made up of 14 amino acids. The CDR3 spells CASSYGGPGNTIYF. The CDR3 coding sequence is TGTGCCAGCAGTTACGGGGGTCCTGGAAACACCATATATTTT.

The chain uses TRBV19 and TRBJ1-1; no reliable D call. V lost 3 bases, J lost 1 base, and 3 bases lay in between. Germline CDR1 LNHDA, CDR2 SQIVND (reference sequence). The CDR3 contains 12 residues. CDR3 bases: TGTGCCAGTAGTATCGGGAACACTGAAGCTTTCTTT. Its translation: CASSIGNTEAFF.

In this sample, this clonotype turned up many times. The rearrangement links TRBV29-1 to TRBJ1-2; no clear D gene. The germline gives CDR1 SQVTM, CDR2 ANQGSEA. V lost 4 bases to trimming and J lost 3 bases, with 12 bases between them. The CDR3 consists of 13 residues. The CDR3, as DNA: TGCAGCGTTGCACAGTCCCGCTACTATGGCTACACCTTC. Protein: CSVAQSRYYGYTF.

There are many counts of this clonotype. The V gene is TRBV30, the J gene TRBJ1-2; 9 positions match TRBD1. Germline trimming cut 2 bases from V and 8 bases from J; bases unmatched to any gene: 15. CDR3 length: 16 amino acids. Germline lookup yields CDR1 GTSNPN and CDR2 SVGIG (reference sequence). The CDR3 DNA reads as TGTGCCTGGAGTCCGGTTGCGGGACAGGGCCATAGAGGCTACACCTTC. It translates to CAWSPVAGQGHRGYTF.

There are many counts of this clonotype. The chain has TRBV6-5 and TRBJ2-5; 13 nucleotides line up with TRBD2. The germline CDR1 and CDR2 sequences are MNHEY and SVGAGI. CDR3 size: 16 residues. V dropped 5 bases and J dropped 3; count of bases not matched to a gene: 6. In DNA form, the CDR3 reads TGTGCCAGCAGTCGATTCGGGACTAGCGGGGAAGAGACCCAGTACTTC. It translates to CASSRFGTSGEETQYF.

The gene calls are TRBV7-8 and TRBJ1-4, with D uncertain. CDR3 length: 15 amino acids. Trimming removed 5 bases at V and 5 bases at J, with 15 bases between. Germline V gives CDR1 SGHVS, CDR2 FQNEAQ. The CDR3 sequence is CASSPMATHNEKLFF. Written as DNA, the CDR3 is TGTGCCAGCAGCCCAATGGCGACGCACAATGAAAAACTGTTTTTT.

This clonotype has ten or more counts. The chain combines TRBV20-1 with TRBJ2-3; D is unclear. Trimming cost V 5 bases and J 2 bases, with 8 bases left between them. There are 12 residues in the CDR3. The germline V gene has CDR1 DFQATT and CDR2 SNEGSKA (reference sequence). Written as DNA, the CDR3 is TGCAGTGCTTATCCGTCCACAGATACGCAGTATTTT. It encodes CSAYPSTDTQYF.

This clonotype was recorded many times. The genes are TRBV5-6 and TRBJ2-3; D is ambiguous. Trimming stripped 4 bases from V and 4 bases from J, with 10 bases between. The CDR3 loop spans 13 amino acids. Germline V gene lookup returns CDR1 SGHDT and CDR2 YYEEEE. The chain's CDR3 is CASSASRADTQYF. The DNA for the CDR3 is TGTGCCAGCAGCGCATCTAGAGCAGATACGCAGTATTTT.

This clonotype was observed a few times. The gene calls are TRBV5-1 and TRBJ2-7, with 8 positions matching TRBD2. Looked up from germline, CDR1 is SGHRS and CDR2 is YFSETQ. Germline trimming cut 4 bases from V and 3 bases from J; bases unmatched to any gene: 6. The CDR3 is 14 amino acids. The CDR3 region is CASSISGKNYEQYF. The CDR3 nucleotides are TGCGCCAGCAGCATTAGCGGGAAGAACTACGAGCAGTACTTC. Together with reference TRBV5-1 and TRBJ2-7, the CDR3 gives the full variable domain: KAGVTQTPRYLIKTRGQQVTLSCSPISGHRSVSWYQQTPGQGLQFLFEYFSETQRNKGNFPGRFSGRQFSNSRSEMNVSTLELGDSALYLCASSISGKNYEQYFGPGTRLTVT.